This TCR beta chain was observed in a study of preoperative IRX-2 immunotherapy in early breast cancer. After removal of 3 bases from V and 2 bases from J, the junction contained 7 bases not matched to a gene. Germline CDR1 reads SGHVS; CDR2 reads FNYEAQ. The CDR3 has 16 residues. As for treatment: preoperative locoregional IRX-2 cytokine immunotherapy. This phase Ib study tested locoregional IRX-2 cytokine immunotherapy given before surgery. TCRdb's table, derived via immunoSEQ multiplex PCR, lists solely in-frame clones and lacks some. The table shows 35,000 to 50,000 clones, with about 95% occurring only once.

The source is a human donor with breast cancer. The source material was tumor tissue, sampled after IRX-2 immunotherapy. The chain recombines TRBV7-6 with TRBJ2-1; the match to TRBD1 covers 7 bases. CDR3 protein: CASSFLYRGTYNEQFF. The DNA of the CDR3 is TGTGCCAGCAGCTTTCTTTACAGGGGAACCTACAATGAGCAGTTCTTC. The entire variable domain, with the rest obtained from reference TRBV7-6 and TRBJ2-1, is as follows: GAGVSQSPRYKVTKRGQDVALRCDPISGHVSLYWYRQALGQGPEFLTYFNYEAQQDKSGLPNDRFSAERPEGSISTLTIQRTEQRDSAMYRCASSFLYRGTYNEQFFGPGTRLTVL.